This T cell receptor (beta chain) emerged from a study of early T cells in non-severe SARS-CoV-2 infection. CDR1 is MNHNS, CDR2 SASEGT, per germline. CDR3 length equals 13 residues. The germline V and J ends were trimmed by 7 bases and 6 bases, with 13 bases remaining between them. Attachment of unique molecular identifiers was made to individual cDNA molecules. TCRdb re-analysed the 5' RACE reads in MiXCR, keeping a single row per CDR3 protein. The data show 97,000 or so distinct CDR3 sequences, with 9.5% to 11% seen just once and 4.7% held by the top ten. This sequence joins TRBV6-1 and TRBJ2-1; no definite D call. This clonotype was sampled from an adult who was a healthcare worker with PCR-confirmed SARS-CoV-2 infection or an uninfected control (not recorded which). The sample in question was whole blood, obtained at baseline. CDR3 amino acids: CASTQVPVNEQFF. The DNA of the CDR3 is TGTGCCAGCACCCAAGTCCCGGTCAATGAGCAGTTCTTC.